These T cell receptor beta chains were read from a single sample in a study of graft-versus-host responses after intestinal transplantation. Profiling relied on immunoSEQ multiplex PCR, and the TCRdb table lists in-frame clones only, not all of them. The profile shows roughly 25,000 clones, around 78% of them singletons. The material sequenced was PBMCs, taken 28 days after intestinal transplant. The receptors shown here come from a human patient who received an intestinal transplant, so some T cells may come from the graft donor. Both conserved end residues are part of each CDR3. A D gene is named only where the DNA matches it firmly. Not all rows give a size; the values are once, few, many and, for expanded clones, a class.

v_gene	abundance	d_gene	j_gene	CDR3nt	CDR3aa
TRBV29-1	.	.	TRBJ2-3	TGCAGCGTTGAAGAGTTAAGGGTTGGGGATACGCAGTATTTT	CSVEELRVGDTQYF
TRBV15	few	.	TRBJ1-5	TGTGCCACCAGCAGTTGGGGGAACAATCAGCCCCAGCATTTT	CATSSWGNNQPQHF
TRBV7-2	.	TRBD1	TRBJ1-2	TGTGCCAGCAGCTCCAGGGGGCGCCTCTATGGCTACACCTTC	CASSSRGRLYGYTF
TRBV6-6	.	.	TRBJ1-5	TGTGCCAGCAGACCAACGAGGGAGGGTCAGCCCCAGCATTTT	CASRPTREGQPQHF
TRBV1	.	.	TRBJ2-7	TGCACCAGCAGCCAAGATAGACTAGCGGTTAACTACGAGCAGTACTTC	CTSSQDRLAVNYEQYF
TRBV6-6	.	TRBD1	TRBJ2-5	TGTGCCAGCAGTTACTCCCCTGACAGGGATGAGACCCAGTACTTC	CASSYSPDRDETQYF
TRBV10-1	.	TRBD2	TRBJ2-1	TGCGCCAGCAGTGAGTCTAGGACTAGCGGTCACCTGGGCAATGAGCAGTTCTTC	CASSESRTSGHLGNEQFF
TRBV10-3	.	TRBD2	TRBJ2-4	TGTGCCATCAGTGAGTCGAGGGGGACTAGCGGGATGTTAGCCAAAAACATTCAGTACTTC	CAISESRGTSGMLAKNIQYF
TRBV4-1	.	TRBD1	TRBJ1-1	TGCGCCAGCAGCCAAGAAAGGGACAGGACCACTGAAGCTTTCTTT	CASSQERDRTTEAFF
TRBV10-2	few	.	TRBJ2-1	TGCGCCAGCAGTGAGCAGCCAAGAGCGGACAATGAGCAGTTCTTC	CASSEQPRADNEQFF
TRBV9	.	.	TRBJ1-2	TGTGCCAGCAGCCTAAGAGTGGGGGCAAACTATGGCTACACCTTC	CASSLRVGANYGYTF
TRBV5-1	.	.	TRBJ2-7	TGCGCCAGCAGCCCCCCACCCCCGGGGTCGTCGTACGAGCAGTACTTC	CASSPPPPGSSYEQYF
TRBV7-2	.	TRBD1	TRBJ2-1	TGTGCCAGCAGCTTAGTGGGACAGGTTGGGGGCAATGAGCAGTTCTTC	CASSLVGQVGGNEQFF
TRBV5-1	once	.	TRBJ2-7	TGCGCCAGCAGCTTGAGGCCGGACACCTACGAGCAGTACTTC	CASSLRPDTYEQYF
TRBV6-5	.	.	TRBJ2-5	TGTGCCAGCAGTAACCGGGACCTCCAGTACTTC	CASSNRDLQYF
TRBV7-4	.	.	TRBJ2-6	TGTGCCAGCAGCTACGTTTGCTCACAAAGTCGGGCCAACGTCCTGACTTTC	CASSYVCSQSRANVLTF
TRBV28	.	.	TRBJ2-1	TGTGCCAGCAGTCTTTCGTCAGGAGGCCCCTACAATGAGCAGTTCTTC	CASSLSSGGPYNEQFF
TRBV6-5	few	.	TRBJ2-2	TGTGCCAGCAGTCGGGTCATATCGGGGGCAGGGGAGCTGTTTTTT	CASSRVISGAGELFF
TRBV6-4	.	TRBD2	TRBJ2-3	TGTGCCAGCAGTGACTCTAGCGGGGGCACAGATACGCAGTATTTT	CASSDSSGGTDTQYF
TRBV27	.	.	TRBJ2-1	TGTGCCAGCTGGACGGGGGCGACCTACAATGAGCAGTTCTTC	CASWTGATYNEQFF
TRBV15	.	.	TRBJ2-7	TGTGCCACCAGCCCATCTCGGGGGACAGCAGGCTACGAGCAGTACTTC	CATSPSRGTAGYEQYF
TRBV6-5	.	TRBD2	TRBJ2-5	TGTGCCAGCAGTTGGATAGCGGGACAAGAGACCCAGTACTTC	CASSWIAGQETQYF
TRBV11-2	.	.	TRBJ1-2	TGTGCCAGCAGCTTAGTCGGGGATAACTATGGCTACACCTTC	CASSLVGDNYGYTF
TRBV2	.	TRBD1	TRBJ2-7	TGTGCCGGGGACAGGTCTCCCTACGAGCAGTACTTC	CAGDRSPYEQYF
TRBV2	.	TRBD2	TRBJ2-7	TGTGCCAGCACAAGCGGGGCAGGCTCCTACGAGCAGTACTTC	CASTSGAGSYEQYF
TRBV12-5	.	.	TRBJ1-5	TGTGCTAGTGGTTTGGTAGGGAGGGGATATAGCAATCAGCCCCAGCATTTT	CASGLVGRGYSNQPQHF
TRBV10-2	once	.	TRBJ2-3	TGCGCCAGCATGGGACAACGCACAGATACGCAGTATTTT	CASMGQRTDTQYF